These 19 T cell receptor beta chains were all obtained from the same sample, sequenced in a study of blood T cell repertoires in COVID-19. Sequencing used immunoSEQ multiplex PCR; TCRdb keeps in-frame clones, though not all of them. The profile covers roughly 170,000 clones, with approximately 80% appearing a single time and roughly 6.3% taken by the ten largest. What was sequenced was peripheral blood. These receptors were collected from a human donor in a cohort sampled during active COVID-19.

This chain uses TRBV5-6 with TRBJ1-2; 7 nucleotides match TRBD1. The CDR3 loop spans 15 amino acids. Germline V CDR1 and CDR2: SGHDT, YYEEEE. J lost 6 bases, V lost 4 bases, and 12 bases had no gene match. As DNA, the CDR3 is TGTGCCAGCAGCCCCGGGACAGTTTCTTCGGATGGCTACACCTTC. Translated, it gives CASSPGTVSSDGYTF.

V and J are TRBV6-5 and TRBJ1-6; the D gene is possibly TRBD1 (5 bases). The CDR3 has 16 residues. V lost 2 bases and J lost 5, with 13 bases in between. CDR1 and CDR2 (germline): MNHEY, SVGAGI. In nucleotides, the CDR3 is TGTGCCAGCAGTTACCTGACAGAATTGAATAATTCACCCCTCCACTTT. Encoded protein: CASSYLTELNNSPLHF.

The chain uses TRBV7-8 and TRBJ2-7, with 9 positions matching TRBD2. The CDR3 has 16 residues. From germline, CDR1 is SGHVS and CDR2 FQNEAQ. The trim removed 4 bases at V and 0 bases at J, leaving 7 bases unmatched. The CDR3 region is CASSSASGASSYEQYF. CDR3 coding DNA: TGTGCCAGCAGCTCCGCTAGCGGGGCGAGCTCCTACGAGCAGTACTTC.

To note about this clone: Other DNA variants within this sample encode the same CDR3. The V gene is TRBV27, the J gene TRBJ1-1; D is unresolved. The germline V gene encodes CDR1 MNHEY and CDR2 SMNVEV (reference sequence). V gave up 2 bases and J gave up 1 base, with 5 bases separating them. CDR3 length equals 13 residues. The CDR3 DNA sequence: TGTGCCAGCAGTTTAGGCCAGAACACTGAAGCTTTCTTT. It yields the protein CASSLGQNTEAFF.

The chain joins TRBV6-1 to TRBJ2-2, with 7 bases aligning to TRBD2. CDR1 is MNHNS, CDR2 SASEGT, per germline. The CDR3 contains 14 residues. J lost 7 bases, V lost 2 bases, and 4 bases had no gene match. CDR3 nucleotide sequence: TGTGCCAGCAGTGAACAACTAGCGATCGGGGAGCTGTTTTTT. Translated: CASSEQLAIGELFF.

The J gene is TRBJ2-7, the V gene TRBV9; a possible D gene is TRBD1 (5 bases). The V end was cut by 4 bases, the J end by 5 bases, with 16 bases between. Looked up from germline, CDR1 is SGDLS and CDR2 is YYNGEE. The CDR3 consists of 14 residues. The CDR3 region has the DNA TGTGCCAGCAGCCCCTTGGTTTTCAGGGACGAGCAGTACTTC. Translated, it gives CASSPLVFRDEQYF.

About this clone: A much larger clone differs by one base, so this may be a read error. Distinct nucleotide sequences in the sample also encode this CDR3. The chain uses TRBV27 and TRBJ1-1; TRBD1 might be the D (5 bases). Deletions cut 5 bases from V and 1 base from J, with 11 bases between. The V gene's germline CDR1 is MNHEY and CDR2 SMNVEV (reference sequence). The CDR3 length is 14 residues. CDR3 loop: CASSTQDRNTEAFF. CDR3 bases: TGTGCCAGCAGTACCCAAGACAGGAACACTGAAGCTTTCTTT.

The genes are TRBV27 and TRBJ2-3; TRBD2 matches 9 bases. Per the germline V gene, CDR1 is MNHEY and CDR2 is SMNVEV (reference sequence). This CDR3 has 21 residues. V dropped 4 bases and J dropped 4; count of bases not matched to a gene: 24. The CDR3 sequence: CASSSPFRGGGARFKSDTQYF. The DNA for the CDR3 is TGTGCCAGCAGTTCCCCGTTTAGAGGCGGGGGGGCCCGATTTAAATCAGATACGCAGTATTTT.

The chain recombines TRBV6-5 with TRBJ1-5, with 9 positions matching TRBD1. Germline lookup yields CDR1 MNHEY and CDR2 SVGAGI. V gave up 4 bases and J gave up 2 bases; unmatched junction bases: 3. The CDR3 consists of 15 residues. The CDR3 here is CASSSDRGGNQPQHF. The CDR3, as DNA: TGTGCCAGCAGTTCGGACAGGGGCGGCAATCAGCCCCAGCATTTT.

This clone was observed a handful of times. This rearrangement joins TRBV14 to TRBJ1-3; D uncertain. Trimming removed 4 bases at V and 0 bases at J, with 7 bases between. This CDR3 has 14 residues. The V gene's germline CDR1 is SGHDN and CDR2 FVKESK. The CDR3 here is CASSRPGSGNTIYF. CDR3 in DNA: TGTGCCAGCAGCCGCCCCGGCTCTGGAAACACCATATATTTT.

This rearrangement joins TRBV13 to TRBJ2-5; 9 nucleotides agree with TRBD1. V was pared by 5 bases and J by 1 base, with 8 bases of the junction left unmatched. Looked up from germline, CDR1 is PRHDT and CDR2 is FYEKMQ (reference sequence). The CDR3 is made up of 16 amino acids. The DNA of the CDR3 is TGTGCCAGCAGCCAACAACAGGGGGCTTTCCAAGAGACCCAGTACTTC. It translates to CASSQQQGAFQETQYF.

J is TRBJ2-1 and V is TRBV6-1, with a possible D match to TRBD1 (6 bases). This CDR3 has 13 amino acids. V shed 0 bases and J shed 10 bases, with 10 bases lying between them. Germline V gives CDR1 MNHNS, CDR2 SASEGT. The CDR3 is CASSEATGWEQFF. The CDR3 nucleotides are TGTGCCAGCAGTGAAGCCACAGGGTGGGAGCAGTTCTTC.

The chain uses TRBV5-1 and TRBJ1-1, with TRBD1 as a possible D gene (6 bases). Trimming removed 4 bases at V and 0 bases at J, with 13 bases between. Germline CDR1 reads SGHRS; CDR2 reads YFSETQ. The CDR3 totals 15 residues. This CDR3 reads CASSPLTGLNTEAFF. The CDR3 region has the DNA TGCGCCAGCAGCCCCCTGACAGGATTGAACACTGAAGCTTTCTTT.

The chain is built from TRBV4-1 and TRBJ1-5, with D perhaps matching TRBD1 (6 bases). V lost 1 base and J lost 2, with 18 bases in between. There are 18 residues in the CDR3. Germline V lookup: CDR1 MGHRA, CDR2 YSYEKL. CDR3 in amino acids: CASSQGGGRGVGNQPQHF. CDR3 in DNA: TGCGCCAGCAGCCAAGGAGGCGGCAGGGGTGTCGGCAATCAGCCCCAGCATTTT.

The V call is TRBV5-1, the J call TRBJ1-2; the D gene is possibly TRBD1 (6 bases). CDR1 SGHRS and CDR2 YFSETQ come from the germline V gene. Trimming took off 5 bases at V and 3 bases at J, with 14 bases between the two ends. The CDR3 spans 14 residues. Here the CDR3 reads CASRKNRADYGYTF. CDR3 nucleotides: TGCGCCAGCAGAAAAAACAGGGCTGACTATGGCTACACCTTC.

This sequence joins TRBV3-1 (or the pseudogene TRBV3-2) and TRBJ2-7; 7 bases agree with TRBD2. The CDR3 contains 15 residues. Germline trimming cut 4 bases from V and 8 bases from J; bases unmatched to any gene: 14. CDR1 and CDR2 from the germline V gene are LGHDT and YNNKEL (reference sequence). The CDR3 region is CASSPRGGRDLKQYF. DNA for the CDR3: TGTGCCAGCAGCCCCCGGGGAGGGAGGGACCTAAAGCAGTACTTC.

A word on this clone: Other DNA variants within this sample encode the same CDR3. The chain has TRBV5-1 and TRBJ1-3; 8 nucleotides match TRBD1. The CDR3 length is 14 residues. Germline CDR1 is SGHRS and CDR2 is YFSETQ. V lost 4 bases to trimming and J lost 4 bases; unmatched junction nucleotides: 4. CDR3 amino acids: CASSPDRAGNTIYF. For the CDR3, the DNA is TGCGCCAGCAGCCCGGACAGGGCGGGAAACACCATATATTTT. Variable domain in full (rest from reference TRBV5-1 and TRBJ1-3): KAGVTQTPRYLIKTRGQQVTLSCSPISGHRSVSWYQQTPGQGLQFLFEYFSETQRNKGNFPGRFSGRQFSNSRSEMNVSTLELGDSALYLCASSPDRAGNTIYFGEGSWLTVV.

The chain is built from TRBV19 and TRBJ2-3, with TRBD1 matching over 9 bases. J lost 3 bases, V lost 5 bases, and 12 bases had no gene match. Per germline, CDR1 LNHDA and CDR2 SQIVND (reference sequence). This CDR3 contains 17 residues. The CDR3 is CASSLRPGQGVTDTQYF. The CDR3 nucleotides are TGTGCCAGTAGTCTCCGCCCGGGACAGGGCGTAACAGATACGCAGTATTTT.

This chain joins TRBV7-8 and TRBJ2-5; TRBD1 matches 9 bases. CDR1 and CDR2 from the germline V gene are SGHVS and FQNEAQ. The J segment lost 4 bases and the V segment lost 6 bases, leaving 6 bases of the junction unmatched. CDR3 size: 14 residues. For the CDR3, the DNA is TGTGCCAGCAGTTTTGGACAGGGGCGAGAGACCCAGTACTTC. Amino acids: CASSFGQGRETQYF.